This T cell receptor (beta chain) originates from a study of a mutant IDH1 vaccine in newly diagnosed glioma. Described time point: week 35, safety follow-up. Doses of 300 ug of mutant IDH1 20-mer peptide were given with topical imiquimod. Patients, over weeks 1, 3, 5, 7, 11, 15, 19 and 23, received a total of eight vaccinations. The table came from immunoSEQ multiplex PCR; TCRdb's copy has only in-frame clones and leaves some out. Among 35,000 to 45,000 clones, approximately 80% were seen once, and the ten largest hold approximately 5.5%. The V and J ends lost 5 bases and 6 bases respectively, with 18 bases between them. Germline V gene sequence: CDR1 SGHTS, CDR2 YDEGEE. The CDR3 runs 15 residues. Notes on this clone: What it recognizes is unknown.

The receptor was derived from a woman between 50 and 59 years old with glioma. This rearrangement joins TRBV5-8 to TRBJ1-5; D is perhaps TRBD1 (6 bases). The sample was PBMCs, taken from a glioma patient whose treatment included an IDH1 peptide vaccine. The CDR3 region has the DNA TGTGCCAGCAGTTCCTTCTCGGGGGGCGGTCAGCCCCAGCATTTT. This encodes CASSSFSGGGQPQHF.